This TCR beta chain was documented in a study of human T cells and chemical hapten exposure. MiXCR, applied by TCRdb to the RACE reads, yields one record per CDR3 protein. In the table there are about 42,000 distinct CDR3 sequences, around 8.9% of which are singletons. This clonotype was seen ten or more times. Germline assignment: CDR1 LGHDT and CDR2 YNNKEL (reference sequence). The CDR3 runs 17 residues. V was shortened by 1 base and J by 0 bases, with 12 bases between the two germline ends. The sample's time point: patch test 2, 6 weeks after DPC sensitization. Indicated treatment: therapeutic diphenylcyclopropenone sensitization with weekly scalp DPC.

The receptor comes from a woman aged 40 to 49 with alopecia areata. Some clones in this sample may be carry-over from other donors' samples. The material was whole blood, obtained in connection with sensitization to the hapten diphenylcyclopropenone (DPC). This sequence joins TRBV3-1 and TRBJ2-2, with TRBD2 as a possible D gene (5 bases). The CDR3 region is CASSQAGGPANTGELFF. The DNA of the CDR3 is TGTGCCAGCAGCCAAGCGGGCGGGCCCGCGAACACCGGGGAGCTGTTTTTT. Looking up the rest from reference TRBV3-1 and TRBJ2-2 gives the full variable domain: DTAVSQTPKYLVTQMGNDKSIKCEQNLGHDTMYWYKQDSKKFLKIMFSYNNKELIINETVPNRFSPKSPDKAHLNLHINSLELGDSAVYFCASSQAGGPANTGELFFGEGSRLTVL.